These T cell receptor beta chains were read from a single sample in a study of read filtering for tumor transcriptome and immune sequencing. Each CDR3 protein is one row after TCRdb ran MiXCR on the reads. The data show fewer than 100,000 distinct CDR3 sequences, with about 12% seen just once and about 16% held by the top ten. Sample: a population of CD138-negative cells sorted from bone marrow. The receptors stem from a donor at least 40 years old with multiple myeloma. The CDR3 runs from the conserved cysteine through the conserved F or W. Fields, in order: D gene, clone size, V gene, J gene, CDR3 protein, CDR3 DNA. D genes are given only for firm matches. Expanded clones get a size class; other rows say once, few or many, or leave the size out.

NA	NA	TRBV5-1	TRBJ2-2	CASGEPNTGELFF	TGCGCCAGCGGGGAGCCGAACACCGGGGAGCTGTTTTTT
TRBD1	few	TRBV18	TRBJ1-5	CTSFSGQGDQPQHF	TGTACCAGCTTTTCTGGACAGGGAGATCAGCCCCAGCATTTT
NA	NA	TRBV23-1	TRBJ1-5	CASSQSRQPQHF	TGCGCCAGCAGTCAATCGCGTCAGCCCCAGCATTTT
TRBD2	many	TRBV3-1	TRBJ2-1	CASSQVRREVNNEQFF	TGTGCCAGCAGCCAAGTGCGGCGGGAGGTCAACAATGAGCAGTTCTTC
NA	many	TRBV7-9	TRBJ1-4	CASSPDGGRANEKLFF	TGTGCCAGCAGCCCTGACGGAGGCAGGGCTAATGAAAAACTGTTTTTT
TRBD2	many	TRBV10-3	TRBJ2-1	CAISDTSGSRNEQFF	TGTGCCATCAGTGATACTAGCGGAAGCAGGAATGAGCAGTTCTTC
NA	many	TRBV11-2	TRBJ2-7	CASSLGRQLSEQYF	TGTGCCAGCAGCTTAGGAAGACAGCTGAGCGAGCAGTACTTC
TRBD2	NA	TRBV5-1	TRBJ2-1	CASSPGTSGSYGEQFF	TGCGCCAGCAGCCCAGGGACTAGCGGGAGCTATGGTGAGCAGTTCTTC
NA	many	TRBV5-1	TRBJ2-1	CASSLATAAAYNEQFF	TGCGCCAGCAGCTTGGCCACCGCGGCTGCCTACAATGAGCAGTTCTTC
NA	many	TRBV11-1	TRBJ1-1	CASRLDRIMNTEAFF	TGTGCCAGCAGGTTAGATCGGATCATGAACACTGAAGCTTTCTTT
NA	many	TRBV4-1	TRBJ1-1	CASSQGGPYTEAFF	TGCGCCAGCAGCCAAGGGGGACCCTACACTGAAGCTTTCTTT
TRBD1	many	TRBV18	TRBJ2-5	CASSPPGLGQGKETQYF	TGTGCCAGCTCACCACCGGGGCTGGGACAGGGGAAAGAGACCCAGTACTTC
TRBD2	many	TRBV7-9	TRBJ2-1	CASSPRTSVFRQFF	TGTGCCAGCAGTCCCAGGACTAGCGTATTTAGGCAGTTCTTC
NA	few	TRBV13	TRBJ1-1	CASSRHSNTEAFF	TGTGCCAGCAGCCGCCACAGTAACACTGAAGCTTTCTTT
NA	few	TRBV20-1	TRBJ1-1	CSLQDGQTVVEAFF	TGCAGTCTTCAGGATGGGCAGACCGTAGTTGAAGCTTTCTTT
NA	few	TRBV7-9	TRBJ2-1	CARRPRESSYNEQFF	TGTGCCAGAAGACCGAGGGAAAGCTCCTACAATGAGCAGTTCTTC
NA	many	TRBV27	TRBJ2-4	CASRERNIQYF	TGTGCCAGCAGGGAGAGAAACATTCAGTACTTC
TRBD2	NA	TRBV6-6	TRBJ2-1	CASSSPTSSPEQFF	TGTGCCAGCAGTTCCCCGACTAGCTCTCCTGAGCAGTTCTTC
TRBD1	many	TRBV2	TRBJ2-6	CASTGGAFGANVLTF	TGTGCCAGCACAGGGGGCGCATTTGGGGCCAACGTCCTGACTTTC
NA	many	TRBV2	TRBJ2-3	CASQRADTQYF	TGTGCCTCCCAAAGGGCGGATACGCAGTATTTT
TRBD2	many	TRBV20-1	TRBJ2-1	CSARLAGYYNEQFF	TGCAGTGCTAGACTAGCGGGGTACTACAATGAGCAGTTCTTC
TRBD1	NA	TRBV11-2	TRBJ2-7	CASSPNRGRDEQYF	TGTGCCAGCAGCCCCAACAGGGGCCGTGACGAGCAGTACTTC
TRBD2	many	TRBV20-1	TRBJ2-3	CSARAFGTSGPTDTQYF	TGCAGTGCTAGAGCCTTTGGGACTAGCGGTCCCACAGATACGCAGTATTTT
TRBD1	many	TRBV5-5	TRBJ2-6	CASNPGRGKTGANVLTF	TGTGCCAGCAACCCTGGCAGGGGGAAAACTGGGGCCAACGTCCTGACTTTC
NA	few	TRBV5-1	TRBJ2-7	CASSWDTTYEQYF	TGCGCCAGCAGCTGGGACACTACTTACGAGCAGTACTTC
NA	many	TRBV5-1	TRBJ1-5	CASSPGDDQPQHF	TGCGCCAGCAGCCCAGGGGATGATCAGCCCCAGCATTTT
NA	many	TRBV7-3	TRBJ1-2	CASSLGPDYGYTF	TGTGCCAGCAGCCTGGGACCTGACTATGGCTACACCTTC
NA	many	TRBV10-3	TRBJ2-5	CATYRVGGETQYF	TGTGCCACCTACAGGGTTGGAGGGGAGACCCAGTACTTC
NA	many	TRBV2	TRBJ2-3	CASSKRDTQYF	TGTGCCAGCAGTAAGAGGGATACGCAGTATTTT
TRBD1	NA	TRBV11-2	TRBJ1-1	CASSPTGVTEAFF	TGTGCCAGCAGTCCGACAGGGGTCACTGAAGCTTTCTTT
NA	many	TRBV5-1	TRBJ1-2	CASSLEKANNDGYTF	TGCGCCAGCAGCTTGGAAAAGGCCAACAACGATGGCTACACCTTC
NA	many	TRBV6-6	TRBJ2-5	CASSWGLGWGIETQYF	TGTGCCAGCAGTTGGGGACTGGGGTGGGGAATTGAGACCCAGTACTTC
NA	many	TRBV20-1	TRBJ1-1	CSARPGAVNTEAFF	TGCAGTGCTAGACCGGGGGCAGTAAACACTGAAGCTTTCTTT
NA	once	TRBV7-3	TRBJ2-2	CASSPETRNTGKLFF	TGCGCCAGCAGCCCAGAGACTAGGAACACCGGGAAGCTGTTTTTT
NA	NA	TRBV28	TRBJ1-2	CASSQFTDHYGYTF	TGTGCCAGCAGTCAATTCACGGACCACTATGGCTACACCTTC
TRBD1	many	TRBV19	TRBJ2-7	CASSMGQPRTYEQYF	TGTGCCAGTAGTATGGGACAGCCTAGGACCTACGAGCAGTACTTC
TRBD2	many	TRBV2	TRBJ2-2	CASSATAGDTGELFF	TGTGCCAGCAGTGCGACGGCGGGAGACACCGGGGAGCTGTTTTTT
NA	NA	TRBV11-2	TRBJ2-1	CASSHGPGEQFF	TGTGCCAGCAGCCATGGACCCGGAGAGCAGTTCTTC
NA	many	TRBV2	TRBJ2-3	CASSDEATDTQYF	TGTGCCAGCAGTGACGAGGCCACAGATACGCAGTATTTT
NA	few	TRBV28	TRBJ2-5	CATLQETQYF	TGTGCCACCCTACAAGAGACCCAGTACTTC
NA	many	TRBV19	TRBJ1-5	CASSIRGGGANQPQHF	TGTGCCAGTAGTATTAGAGGGGGGGGAGCCAATCAGCCCCAGCATTTT
TRBD2	NA	TRBV20-1	TRBJ2-3	CSARNSGTSGRTWAQYF	TGCAGTGCTAGGAACTCCGGGACTAGCGGGCGGACGTGGGCGCAGTATTTT
NA	many	TRBV20-1	TRBJ2-3	CSAKEGARADTQYF	TGCAGTGCTAAGGAGGGGGCAAGAGCAGATACGCAGTATTTT
NA	NA	TRBV12-3/TRBV12-4	TRBJ1-5	CASSPGTYSNQPQHF	TGTGCCAGCAGTCCAGGGACTTATAGCAATCAGCCCCAGCATTTT
NA	many	TRBV5-1	TRBJ2-4	CASSLEGSLRGNIQYF	TGCGCCAGCAGCTTGGAAGGATCGCTCCGAGGAAACATTCAGTACTTC
NA	NA	TRBV5-4	TRBJ2-3	CASSLGMETDTQYF	TGTGCCAGCAGCTTGGGAATGGAGACAGATACGCAGTATTTT
NA	many	TRBV3-1	TRBJ2-1	CASSSSSTYEQFF	TGTGCCAGCAGCTCTAGTAGTACCTATGAGCAGTTCTTC
TRBD1	many	TRBV20-1	TRBJ2-4	CSASAPGQGAGRDIQYF	TGCAGTGCTAGTGCCCCGGGACAGGGGGCGGGACGGGACATTCAGTACTTC
NA	NA	TRBV29-1	TRBJ2-6	CSVSEDSFSGANVLTF	TGCAGCGTTTCCGAAGACAGCTTCTCTGGGGCCAACGTCCTGACTTTC
TRBD1	few	TRBV7-9	TRBJ1-4	CASTVGQAEKLFF	TGTGCCAGCACGGTTGGACAGGCTGAAAAACTGTTTTTT
TRBD1	NA	TRBV5-1	TRBJ2-7	CASSGGSGTGPSYEQYF	TGCGCCAGCAGCGGGGGGTCCGGGACAGGACCCTCCTACGAGCAGTACTTC